The clone carrying this T cell receptor (beta chain) was counted only a few times. The data are from a study of T cell changes during pregnancy in multiple sclerosis. V was clipped by 1 base and J by 6 bases, with 9 bases between them. This CDR3 contains 13 residues. Per the germline V gene, CDR1 is KGHSH and CDR2 is LQKENI. Clones were read by immunoSEQ multiplex PCR, and TCRdb kept only the in-frame ones, dropping some. This table has around 61,000 clones, more than 75% appearing once. This receptor was identified in a human donor whose cells served as feeder cells for cultures in a pregnancy study. Sequencing input: peripheral blood from another person, used as feeder cells. The chain carries TRBV18 and TRBJ1-2; D remains unclear. CDR3 DNA: TGTGCCAGCTCACCACAGGGTATAGATGGCTACACCTTC. This translates into CASSPQGIDGYTF.